This T cell receptor (beta chain) was captured by sequencing in a study of Tregs in tolerant kidney transplant recipients. About this clone itself: The CDR3 end lies 3 residues beyond the end of the read and is filled in from the germline J gene.

Only in-frame clones appear in the TCRdb table, and some are missing; sequencing was by immunoSEQ multiplex PCR. Its table records about 52,000 clones. CDR3 size: 15 residues. Looked up from germline, CDR1 is GTSNPN and CDR2 is SVGIG (reference sequence). After removal of 1 base from V and 4 bases from J, the junction contained 9 bases not matched to a gene. This receptor was identified in a human donor who received a combined kidney and bone marrow transplant. Sample: CD4+ T cells from blood, taken before the transplant. The chain couples TRBV30 to TRBJ2-7; TRBD2 matches 8 bases. Partial CDR3 DNA: TGTGCCTGGAGTGGAGCGCTAGCGGGTGGTTACGAG. The encoded protein is CAWSGALAGGYE. The entire CDR3 sequence reads CAWSGALAGGYEQYF.